This TCR beta chain was sequenced for a study of cytomegalovirus exposure and HLA in healthy donors. A multiplex PCR was run with 60 Vbeta primers and 13 Jbeta primers. Libraries were prepared by immunoSEQ multiplex PCR; TCRdb keeps only in-frame clonotypes and omits some of them. Altogether around 150,000 clones are present, roughly four fifths being singletons, with the ten largest covering over 1.1%. With regard to this clone: Its cognate antigen is unknown.

Germline CDR1 is SGHAT and CDR2 is FQNNGV. V trimming: 1 base; J trimming: 7 bases; junction bases outside the gene matches: 8. The CDR3 has 16 amino acids. Study results and limitations: A later analysis, which compared TCR beta chains of equal frequency, found the HLA-associated ones more clonally expanded. TCR beta sequences reportedly predicted most subjects' HLA-A and HLA-B alleles accurately. In vitro work confirmed that a few CMV-associated chains recognize CMV antigens.

The chain has TRBV11-2 and TRBJ2-2; TRBD2 aligns across 8 bases. Sequencing used PBMCs. The TCR comes from a man in his 60s in good health and CMV-seronegative. As DNA, the CDR3 is TGTGCCAGCAGCTTAGTTCCGGGGGGGCCCCTCGGGGAGCTGTTTTTT. This gives the protein CASSLVPGGPLGELFF.